This T cell receptor beta chain was identified during a study of HIV-infected patients and healthy controls. Findings of the study overall: Treated samples reflected only about three months of therapy, arguably too short to observe immune reconstitution. Eight alpha and eight beta V genes differed significantly in mean usage between HIV-infected patients and controls.

The CDR3 covers 14 residues. The ends were cut back, 5 bases at V and 1 base at J, with 9 bases in the middle. Germline V lookup: CDR1 MNHEY, CDR2 SVGAGI. cDNA was made from 500 ng RNA using alpha and beta constant primers. Each of the alpha and beta chains got its own library through chain-specific third strand synthesis with indices. TCRdb reprocessed the 5' RACE reads with MiXCR, giving one entry per CDR3 protein. Among 8,100 or so distinct CDR3 sequences listed, about 7% were seen once. Follow-up blood was drawn about 14 weeks, roughly three months, after antiretroviral therapy began. The repertoire came from unfractionated whole blood and reflected all unsorted peripheral T cells. This clonotype is termed medium-sized. Its antigen is unknown. Since the library was made to target alpha chains, this beta chain is a stray read and its abundance is not meaningful.

This sequence originates from an adult with HIV infection. This chain uses TRBV6-5 with TRBJ1-5, with D unclear. This specimen consisted of blood, obtained during antiretroviral therapy. CDR3 bases: TGTGCCAGCAGTCCTTTGGACAGCAATCAGCCCCAGCATTTT. The encoded protein is CASSPLDSNQPQHF.